The clone carrying this TCR beta chain was observed a handful of times. Each CDR3 protein is one row after TCRdb ran MiXCR on the 5' RACE reads. The sample carries under 200,000 distinct CDR3 sequences, less than 9% recorded once. This record comes from a study of T cells after yellow fever vaccination. The CDR3 covers 12 residues. Germline CDR1 reads LNHDA; CDR2 reads SQIVND (reference sequence). V dropped 4 bases and J dropped 4 bases, with 7 bases sitting between them. The sequence derives from a man between 18 and 35 years old who received the YFV17D yellow fever vaccine. This specimen was CD4+ T cells sorted from PBMCs, taken 5 to 6 days after the first yellow fever vaccination. The chain links TRBV19 to TRBJ1-1; tentatively, D is TRBD1 (5 bases). For the CDR3, the DNA is TGTGCCAGTAGTACGACAGTCACTGAAGCTTTCTTT. Its protein is CASSTTVTEAFF.